Each of the 19 T cell receptor beta chains below was sequenced from the same sample in a study of OX40 agonist ivuxolimab in advanced cancers. Here immunoSEQ multiplex PCR was the method, and the copy in TCRdb shows in-frame clones only, minus some. The data hold roughly 89,000 clones, with around 80% observed a single time. This specimen consisted of CD4+ or CD8+ T cells sorted from blood, obtained in a trial of the OX40 agonist ivuxolimab. The source is an adult with an advanced solid tumor such as melanoma, head and neck, liver or kidney cancer.

The V and J genes are TRBV5-4 and TRBJ1-4; a weak D match, TRBD1 (5 bases). The CDR3 is made up of 16 amino acids. The ends were cut back, 4 bases at V and 7 bases at J, with 20 bases in the middle. Germline CDR1 is SGHNT and CDR2 is YYREEE (reference sequence). The CDR3 protein is CASSPYGGERGEKLFF. The CDR3 DNA sequence: TGTGCCAGCAGCCCCTACGGGGGGGAAAGGGGTGAAAAACTGTTTTTT.

V gene TRBV28 combines with J gene TRBJ2-5; 9 bases map to TRBD1. The CDR3 covers 15 residues. Trimming cost V 5 bases and J 1 base; bases outside gene matches: 5. The germline gives CDR1 MDHEN, CDR2 SYDVKM. Here the CDR3 reads CASSTLGQGQETQYF. DNA of the CDR3: TGTGCCAGCAGTACCCTGGGACAGGGCCAAGAGACCCAGTACTTC. Using reference TRBV28 and TRBJ2-5 for the parts outside the CDR3, the full variable domain is DVKVTQSSRYLVKRTGEKVFLECVQDMDHENMFWYRQDPGLGLRLIYFSYDVKMKEKGDIPEGYSVSREKKERFSLILESASTNQTSMYLCASSTLGQGQETQYFGPGTRLLVL.

The chain recombines TRBV5-1 with TRBJ2-6, with 7 positions matching TRBD2. With V trimmed by 2 bases and J by 2 bases, 13 bases remained unmatched. Germline CDR1 is SGHRS and CDR2 is YFSETQ. CDR3 length: 19 residues. The CDR3 loop reads CASSFAGEGSRPGANVLTF. The CDR3, as DNA: TGCGCCAGCAGCTTCGCGGGGGAGGGATCGCGACCTGGGGCCAACGTCCTGACTTTC.

The chain couples TRBV19 to TRBJ1-1; 9 nucleotides align to TRBD1. This CDR3 has 14 residues. The V segment lost 4 bases and the J segment 6 bases; nucleotides outside the gene matches: 6. From germline, CDR1 is LNHDA and CDR2 SQIVND (reference sequence). CDR3 residues: CASSTRQGGAEAFF. The CDR3 DNA sequence: TGTGCCAGTAGTACCAGACAGGGGGGCGCTGAAGCTTTCTTT.

V is TRBV28 and J is TRBJ1-1, with D unclear. CDR3 length equals 12 residues. Trimming left V 1 base short and J 11 bases short, with 11 bases between. CDR1 is MDHEN, CDR2 SYDVKM, per germline. In DNA form, the CDR3 reads TGTGCCAGCAGTTTATCGTCGAGGGTGGCTTTCTTT. It encodes CASSLSSRVAFF.

With respect to this clone: Additional DNA sequences in this sample encode the identical CDR3. V is TRBV5-1 and J is TRBJ2-7; the D is unclear. CDR3 length: 13 residues. In germline, CDR1 is SGHRS, CDR2 YFSETQ. Trimming removed 0 bases at V and 4 bases at J, with 8 bases between. CDR3 sequence: CASSLDGSYEQYF. The CDR3 bases are TGCGCCAGCAGCTTGGATGGGTCTTACGAGCAGTACTTC.

This sequence joins TRBV11-2 and TRBJ2-5, with no clear D. Germline V lookup: CDR1 SGHAT, CDR2 FQNNGV. CDR3 length equals 13 residues. V lost 3 bases, J lost 5 bases, and 10 bases lay in between. Here the CDR3 reads CASSFSDFETQYF. CDR3 DNA sequence: TGTGCCAGCAGCTTTTCGGATTTCGAGACCCAGTACTTC.

This chain links TRBV28 with TRBJ2-3; 7 bases match TRBD1. The CDR3 is 14 residues long. The germline V gene has CDR1 MDHEN and CDR2 SYDVKM. Trimming removed 4 bases from V and 6 bases from J; junction bases left unmatched: 7. CDR3 in amino acids: CASSSTTGDDTQYF. The CDR3 nucleotides read TGTGCCAGCAGTTCTACCACAGGGGACGATACGCAGTATTTT.

The chain is built from TRBV21-1 and TRBJ1-2; TRBD1 is the table's D call and was not checked against the DNA. TRBV21-1 is a pseudogene segment. CDR3 length equals 16 residues. The CDR3 is CASSKVYNRGRYGYTF. CDR3 bases: TGTGCCAGCAGCAAAGTATATAATAGGGGGCGCTATGGCTACACCTTC.

The rearrangement uses TRBV28 and TRBJ2-1, with D maybe TRBD1 (6 bases). This CDR3 contains 13 residues. V lost 7 bases and J lost 2, with 9 bases in between. The germline V gene encodes CDR1 MDHEN and CDR2 SYDVKM. CDR3 nucleotides: TGTGCCAGCACCCGGGACACCTACAATGAGCAGTTCTTC. Its translation: CASTRDTYNEQFF.

CDR3 DNA: TGTGCCAGCAGTTTATGGCGTTTTAGGGACCACCGACATCGTGGCTACACCTTC. Its protein is CASSLWRFRDHRHRGYTF. V usage is TRBV28 and J usage is TRBJ1-2; a weak D match, TRBD1 (5 bases). V lost 0 bases and J 7 bases, leaving 24 bases between the germline ends. This CDR3 spans 18 amino acids. The V gene's germline CDR1 is MDHEN and CDR2 SYDVKM.

This chain links TRBV7-3 with TRBJ2-6; 7 bases are a match to TRBD1. V shed 0 bases, J shed 0 bases, and the junction held 5 bases outside the gene matches. This CDR3 has 18 amino acids. Germline lookup yields CDR1 SGHTA and CDR2 FQGTGA. The CDR3: CASSLTVGQHSGANVLTF. CDR3 bases: TGTGCCAGCAGCTTAACGGTGGGACAGCACTCTGGGGCCAACGTCCTGACTTTC.

V is TRBV10-3 and J is TRBJ2-7; the D gene is possibly TRBD1 (5 bases). Germline CDR1 ENHRY, CDR2 SYGVKD. CDR3 length equals 11 residues. Trimming stripped 2 bases from V and 12 bases from J, with 11 bases between. CDR3 sequence: CAISEDSLWYF. The CDR3 DNA sequence: TGTGCCATCAGTGAGGACAGCTTGTGGTACTTC.

The V gene is TRBV10-2, the J gene TRBJ1-2; D perhaps matches TRBD1 (6 bases). V lost 4 bases and J lost 5, with 14 bases in between. This CDR3 comprises 14 residues. CDR1 WSHSY and CDR2 SAAADI come from the germline V gene. The CDR3 DNA is TGCGCCAGCAGTGGGCCCAGGGGCTTGTATGGCTACACCTTC. Protein product: CASSGPRGLYGYTF.

A single count supports this clone. V and J are TRBV6-1 and TRBJ2-7; either TRBD1 or TRBD2 may fit D (5 bases each). V was shortened by 4 bases and J by 1 base, with 14 bases between the two germline ends. This CDR3 is built from 15 residues. Germline V gives CDR1 MNHNS, CDR2 SASEGT. CDR3 sequence (DNA): TGTGCCAGCAGTGCTGGGACCGCCGTTTCCTACGAGCAGTACTTC. This encodes CASSAGTAVSYEQYF.

J is TRBJ2-3 and V is TRBV5-4; a weak D match, TRBD1 (6 bases). The CDR3 runs to 15 residues. Germline V gene lookup returns CDR1 SGHNT and CDR2 YYREEE (reference sequence). Deletions cut 0 bases from V and 4 bases from J, with 12 bases between. DNA for the CDR3: TGTGCCAGCAGCTTGGAGGCCAGGGGACCAGATACGCAGTATTTT. Amino acid sequence: CASSLEARGPDTQYF.

The chain uses TRBV6-6 and TRBJ2-6; no clear D. V shed 6 bases and J shed 0 bases, with 12 bases lying between them. The CDR3 is 16 amino acids. Germline loops: CDR1 MNHNY, CDR2 SVGAGI (reference sequence). DNA of the CDR3: TGTGCCAGCAGCCAAGCAGGAGACTCTGGGGCCAACGTCCTGACTTTC. Its translation: CASSQAGDSGANVLTF.

The chain combines TRBV5-1 with TRBJ2-1, with D hard to call. CDR1 and CDR2 (germline): SGHRS, YFSETQ. Trimming cost V 3 bases and J 7 bases, with 8 bases left between them. This CDR3 has 12 residues. The CDR3 nucleotides are TGCGCCAGCAGCTATGCGAGGAATGAGCAGTTCTTC. Protein sequence: CASSYARNEQFF.

The rearrangement joins TRBV19 to TRBJ1-1; possibly TRBD1 for D (6 bases). The CDR3 has 13 amino acids. Germline lookup yields CDR1 LNHDA and CDR2 SQIVND (reference sequence). The V end was cut by 6 bases, the J end by 3 bases, with 11 bases between. CDR3 sequence reads: CASRGHRDTEAFF. In nucleotides, the CDR3 is TGTGCCAGTAGGGGACACAGGGACACTGAAGCTTTCTTT. The whole variable domain, filled in from reference TRBV19 and TRBJ1-1, reads DGGITQSPKYLFRKEGQNVTLSCEQNLNHDAMYWYRQDPGQGLRLIYYSQIVNDFQKGDIAEGYSVSREKKESFPLTVTSAQKNPTAFYLCASRGHRDTEAFFGQGTRLTVV.